These 32 T cell receptor beta chains originate from one sample sequenced in a study of T cell repertoires in aging, cancer and after chemotherapy. Amplification of TCR beta used genomic DNA extracted from peripheral blood. Multiplex touch-down PCR with TRB-A/B primers amplified rearranged V-D-J TRB sequences. MiXCR was run by TCRdb on the multiplex PCR reads, yielding one entry per CDR3 protein. Here the sample spans more than 900 distinct CDR3 sequences, about 60% being singletons. Sequenced sample: blood. Receptors originate from a human donor with a blood cancer.

This clonotype is classed as hyperexpanded. This rearrangement joins TRBV12-3 or TRBV12-4 to TRBJ2-3; 7 positions match TRBD1. This CDR3 comprises 15 residues. J gave up 3 bases and V 5 bases, and 8 bases lay outside the gene matches. CDR3 sequence: CASSLLRTGTDTQYF. For the CDR3, the DNA is TGTGCCAGCAGTCTACTGAGGACAGGTACAGATACGCAGTATTTT.

The rearrangement uses TRBV6-5 and TRBJ2-3; D is unclear. CDR3 length: 13 residues. Trimming left V 4 bases short and J 10 bases short, with 15 bases between. Per germline, CDR1 MNHEY and CDR2 SVGAGI. CDR3 residues: CASSSDPFLAQYF. CDR3 in DNA: TGTGCCAGCAGTTCGGACCCTTTTTTGGCGCAGTATTTT.

The chain uses TRBV11-1 and TRBJ2-1, with 9 nucleotides matching TRBD2. The V gene's germline CDR1 is SGHAT and CDR2 FQDESV (reference sequence). This CDR3 is 19 amino acids long. The V gene end was trimmed by 1 base and the J gene end by 0 bases; junction bases not matched to a gene: 10. The CDR3 is CASSLGRKLAGISYNEQFF. The CDR3 DNA is TGTGCCAGCAGCTTAGGGCGTAAGCTAGCGGGGATCTCCTACAATGAGCAGTTCTTC.

The rearrangement uses TRBV6-5 and TRBJ1-2; D call uncertain. The CDR3 runs 12 residues. Germline lookup yields CDR1 MNHEY and CDR2 SVGAGI. The V gene lost 7 bases and the J gene lost 2 bases, with 8 bases spanning the gap. In nucleotides, the CDR3 is TGTGCCAGCACCCAGGACAACTATGGCTACACCTTC. This encodes CASTQDNYGYTF.

This clonotype has a handful of counts. The rearrangement joins TRBV20-1 to TRBJ1-6; 10 bases match TRBD1. V was clipped by 3 bases and J by 5 bases; unmatched bases: 1. From germline, CDR1 is DFQATT and CDR2 SNEGSKA (reference sequence). CDR3 length: 14 amino acids. CDR3 sequence reads: CSARDRGDNSPLHF. The DNA of the CDR3 is TGCAGTGCTAGGGACAGGGGGGATAATTCACCCCTCCACTTT.

The CDR3, as DNA: TGTGCCAGCAGCCCCTGGACTGAATACGAGCAGTACTTC. Translating it yields CASSPWTEYEQYF. The chain carries TRBV11-1 and TRBJ2-7; D is perhaps TRBD2 (5 bases). The germline CDR1 and CDR2 sequences are SGHAT and FQDESV (reference sequence). The CDR3 loop spans 13 amino acids. Trimming left V 5 bases short and J 4 bases short, with 12 bases between.

The rearrangement uses TRBV11-2 and TRBJ2-5, with 8 bases aligning to TRBD1. V trimming: 5 bases; J trimming: 5 bases; junction bases outside the gene matches: 4. The germline V gene encodes CDR1 SGHAT and CDR2 FQNNGV. The CDR3 contains 13 residues. The CDR3, as DNA: TGTGCCAGCAGCCCTGGACAGGGCGAGACCCAGTACTTC. This translates into CASSPGQGETQYF.

The gene calls are TRBV12-3 or TRBV12-4 and TRBJ2-6; weak D call: TRBD2 (5 bases). Trimming cost V 5 bases and J 3 bases, with 17 bases left between them. The CDR3 is 17 residues long. CDR3 bases: TGTGCCAGCAGTGAGGAGGCTGGGCTTGGTGGGGCCAACGTCCTGACTTTC. Its translation is CASSEEAGLGGANVLTF.

J is TRBJ2-2 and V is TRBV19, with no clear D. Germline V gene data show CDR1 as LNHDA and CDR2 as SQIVND (reference sequence). The CDR3 consists of 12 residues. Trimming took 4 bases from V and 3 from J, leaving 3 bases between them. As DNA, the CDR3 is TGTGCCAGTAGTAATTACACCGGGGAGCTGTTTTTT. Translation: CASSNYTGELFF.

This clonotype was detected a few times. The rearrangement links TRBV19 to TRBJ1-6, with 7 bases lining up with TRBD1. The CDR3 runs 16 residues. Per germline, CDR1 LNHDA and CDR2 SQIVND (reference sequence). With 3 bases clipped from V and 7 bases from J, the junction kept 9 bases outside the gene matches. CDR3 sequence reads: CASSMGTVRRNSPLHF. CDR3 nucleotide sequence: TGTGCCAGTAGTATGGGGACAGTCCGAAGGAATTCACCCCTCCACTTT.

This clonotype occurred a few times. The rearrangement joins TRBV30 to TRBJ2-1; D remains unclear. This CDR3 comprises 13 residues. Germline V CDR1 and CDR2: GTSNPN, SVGIG (reference sequence). V was pared by 0 bases and J by 2 bases, with 5 bases between. This CDR3 reads CAWSVLAYNEQFF. CDR3 nucleotides: TGTGCCTGGAGTGTACTGGCCTACAATGAGCAGTTCTTC.

This clonotype occurred a few times. The chain recombines TRBV11-1 with TRBJ2-1; D is ambiguous. The CDR3 has 15 residues. V lost 3 bases to trimming and J lost 10 bases, with 19 bases between them. Germline values: CDR1 SGHAT, CDR2 FQDESV (reference sequence). The CDR3 region is CASSLVALSTAEQFF. The CDR3 nucleotides are TGTGCCAGCAGCTTGGTAGCCCTCTCCACGGCCGAGCAGTTCTTC.

The rearrangement links TRBV6-5 to TRBJ2-3; 8 nucleotides agree with TRBD1. The CDR3 covers 16 residues. CDR1 is MNHEY and CDR2 is SVGAGI in the germline V gene. With 2 bases clipped from V and 3 bases from J, the junction kept 7 bases outside the gene matches. The CDR3 protein is CASSYVTGTGTDTQYF. CDR3 DNA sequence: TGTGCCAGCAGTTACGTTACCGGGACAGGTACAGATACGCAGTATTTT.

The chain joins TRBV12-3 or TRBV12-4 to TRBJ2-7; possibly TRBD1 for D (5 bases). V was clipped by 6 bases and J by 2 bases, with 11 bases between them. This CDR3 spans 13 amino acids. CDR3 bases: TGTGCCAGCAGCCAAGGCAGGGCCTACGAGCAGTACTTC. This translates into CASSQGRAYEQYF.

This clonotype has just a few counts. The genes are TRBV19 and TRBJ2-6, with TRBD1 matching over 9 bases. CDR1 and CDR2 from the germline V gene are LNHDA and SQIVND (reference sequence). Germline trimming cut 6 bases from V and 0 bases from J; bases unmatched to any gene: 6. There are 17 residues in the CDR3. The CDR3 protein is CASSQGQGYSGANVLTF. CDR3 nucleotide sequence: TGTGCCAGTAGCCAGGGACAGGGCTACTCTGGGGCCAACGTCCTGACTTTC.

This clonotype appeared a few times. This chain joins TRBV5-6 and TRBJ1-6, with 9 bases fitting TRBD1. The CDR3 is 14 residues long. Germline V gene data show CDR1 as SGHDT and CDR2 as YYEEEE. V dropped 4 bases and J dropped 6; count of bases not matched to a gene: 2. DNA of the CDR3: TGTGCCAGCAGCGGGACAGGGCTTAATTCACCCCTCCACTTT. Its protein product is CASSGTGLNSPLHF.

The V and J genes are TRBV6-5 and TRBJ2-7; a possible D gene is TRBD1 (5 bases). Between the trimmed V and J ends, which lost 0 bases and 2 bases, there was a span of 20 bases. The length of the CDR3 is 18 residues. Germline V gene lookup returns CDR1 MNHEY and CDR2 SVGAGI. This chain's CDR3 is CASSYSLLEGVIAYEQYF. In DNA form, the CDR3 reads TGTGCCAGCAGTTACTCGTTATTGGAAGGGGTAATCGCCTACGAGCAGTACTTC.

The rearrangement uses TRBV11-1 and TRBJ1-1; no clear D gene. Trimming took 2 bases from V and 7 from J, leaving 17 bases between them. The CDR3 runs to 15 residues. From germline, CDR1 is SGHAT and CDR2 FQDESV (reference sequence). The CDR3 sequence is CASSLLLVGMDEAFF. For the CDR3, the DNA is TGTGCCAGCAGCTTATTATTGGTAGGGATGGATGAAGCTTTCTTT.

This clonotype was detected once. This chain uses TRBV5-6 with TRBJ1-2; D is uncertain. From germline, CDR1 is SGHDT and CDR2 YYEEEE. Trimming pared 3 bases from V and 4 bases from J, leaving 13 bases between. The CDR3 covers 14 residues. This chain's CDR3 is CASSSPWSSYGYTF. CDR3 DNA sequence: TGTGCCAGCAGCTCCCCGTGGAGCTCCTATGGCTACACCTTC.

CDR3 coding DNA: TGTGCCAGCAGTTTGGGGAGCGGGGGGGCAAGAGATACGCAGTATTTT. Translation gives CASSLGSGGARDTQYF. The V gene is TRBV12-3 or TRBV12-4, the J gene TRBJ2-3, with 10 bases identical to TRBD2. The CDR3 has 16 amino acids. The V gene end was trimmed by 3 bases and the J gene end by 5 bases; junction bases not matched to a gene: 8.

Remarks on this clonotype: A much larger clone lies a single base off, so this may be a read error. This sequence joins TRBV29-1 and TRBJ2-7; 13 nucleotides match TRBD2. V gave up 5 bases and J gave up 6 bases; unmatched junction bases: 4. CDR3 length: 13 amino acids. CDR1 SQVTM and CDR2 ANQGSEA come from the germline V gene. The CDR3 region has the DNA TGCAGCGTTCGCCGGACTAGCGGGGGCGAGCAGTACTTC. Amino acids: CSVRRTSGGEQYF.

V is TRBV15 and J is TRBJ1-4; D unresolved. The CDR3 covers 15 residues. Trimming removed 1 base from V and 5 bases from J, with 11 bases in between. The V gene's germline CDR1 is LNHNV and CDR2 YYDKDF (reference sequence). CDR3 coding DNA: TGTGCCACCAGCAGAGTCCGGGCCCAGAATGAAAAACTGTTTTTT. Its protein product is CATSRVRAQNEKLFF.

This clonotype was found once. This sequence joins TRBV20-1 and TRBJ1-6, with D unresolved. The CDR3 runs 16 residues. Germline assignment: CDR1 DFQATT and CDR2 SNEGSKA (reference sequence). V was shortened by 1 base and J by 1 base, with 11 bases between the two germline ends. The CDR3 protein is CSARGGGNSYNSPLHF. CDR3 DNA sequence: TGCAGTGCTAGAGGTGGTGGTAATTCCTATAATTCACCCCTCCACTTT.

Notes on this clonotype: A clone one base away is much larger, so this may be a read error. V usage is TRBV5-4 and J usage is TRBJ2-1; D is undetermined. The CDR3 length is 13 residues. Trimming removed 5 bases at V and 8 bases at J, with 14 bases between. In germline, CDR1 is SGHNT, CDR2 YYREEE (reference sequence). The CDR3 DNA reads as TGTGCCAGCAGAAGAACCTACTCCGATGAGCAGTTCTTC. Amino acid sequence: CASRRTYSDEQFF. Full variable domain (remainder filled in from reference TRBV5-4 and TRBJ2-1): ETGVTQSPTHLIKTRGQQVTLRCSSQSGHNTVSWYQQALGQGPQFIFQYYREEENGRGNFPPRFSGLQFPNYSSELNVNALELDDSALYLCASRRTYSDEQFFGPGTRLTVL.

Relative to its sample, this clonotype is medium-sized (0.01 to 0.1%). V is TRBV7-2 and J is TRBJ1-2, with D hard to call. The CDR3 extends over 12 amino acids. The ends were cut back, 2 bases at V and 4 bases at J, with 5 bases in the middle. CDR1 SGHTA and CDR2 FQGNSA come from the germline V gene. This CDR3 is CASSLNSYGYTF. CDR3 bases: TGTGCCAGCAGCTTAAACTCCTATGGCTACACCTTC. The complete variable domain, with remaining parts taken from reference TRBV7-2 and TRBJ1-2, reads GAGVSQSPSNKVTEKGKDVELRCDPISGHTALYWYRQSLGQGLEFLIYFQGNSAPDKSGLPSDRFSAERTGGSVSTLTIQRTQQEDSAVYLCASSLNSYGYTFGSGTRLTVV.

A single count supports this clonotype. This chain uses TRBV12-3 or TRBV12-4 with TRBJ2-3; D unresolved. This CDR3 has 13 amino acids. With 8 bases removed from V and 2 bases from J, the gap between germline ends came to 11 bases. The CDR3 nucleotides are TGTGCCAGCCCCGGCGCGGCCACAGATACGCAGTATTTT. Its protein product is CASPGAATDTQYF.

This clonotype was observed a single time. This chain connects TRBV20-1 to TRBJ1-1, with D tentatively TRBD1 (6 bases). Germline loops: CDR1 DFQATT, CDR2 SNEGSKA (reference sequence). V gave up 3 bases and J gave up 0 bases, with 11 bases separating them. The CDR3 runs 14 residues. This CDR3 reads CSASQQGVNTEAFF. The CDR3 DNA reads as TGCAGTGCTAGTCAACAGGGTGTGAACACTGAAGCTTTCTTT.

This clonotype occurred a few times. This rearrangement joins TRBV6-5 to TRBJ1-2, with D uncertain. V lost 4 bases and J lost 0, with 15 bases in between. This CDR3 is built from 16 residues. The germline V gene encodes CDR1 MNHEY and CDR2 SVGAGI. CDR3 sequence reads: CASSLGFARTNYGYTF. The CDR3 nucleotides read TGTGCCAGCAGTTTGGGATTCGCACGAACTAACTATGGCTACACCTTC.

The V and J genes are TRBV20-1 and TRBJ2-1, with 13 bases that match TRBD2. The germline gives CDR1 DFQATT, CDR2 SNEGSKA (reference sequence). J was trimmed by 3 bases and V by 8 bases; bases with no gene match: 13. The CDR3 contains 17 residues. The CDR3 region is CSPPLAGGPLDYNEQFF. CDR3 DNA sequence: TGCAGTCCACCACTAGCGGGGGGGCCTCTTGACTACAATGAGCAGTTCTTC.

This clonotype was found a few times. One junction end does not reproduce the germline sequence, and a read error may be involved. The chain combines TRBV4-2 with TRBJ2-1; TRBD1 matches 8 bases. Germline V CDR1 and CDR2: LGHNA, YNFKEQ. This CDR3 is built from 18 residues. This chain's CDR3 is CASSQNPTEGQAYNEQFF. CDR3 bases: TGCGCCAGCAGCCAAAACCCGACCGAGGGACAGGCCTACAATGAGCAGTTCTTC.

The genes are TRBV6-1 and TRBJ2-7, with 14 nucleotides matching TRBD2. Germline lookup yields CDR1 MNHNS and CDR2 SASEGT. The length of the CDR3 is 14 residues. V lost 6 bases to trimming and J lost 7 bases; unmatched junction nucleotides: 5. CDR3 sequence: CASSHGLAGGEQYF. CDR3 DNA: TGTGCCAGCAGCCATGGACTAGCGGGGGGTGAGCAGTACTTC.

This clonotype was found a few times. V and J are TRBV11-1 and TRBJ2-5, with a weak D call TRBD1 (7 bases). V gave up 4 bases and J gave up 4 bases, with 22 bases separating them. This CDR3 region has 17 residues. Germline V gene lookup returns CDR1 SGHAT and CDR2 FQDESV (reference sequence). The CDR3 DNA is TGTGCCAGCAGCTACGCGTCTTCGACAGGGAGGCGAGAGACCCAGTACTTC. Translation gives CASSYASSTGRRETQYF.